A selection of T cell receptor beta chains follows, all from one sample in a study of STAT5B mutations in CD4+ large granular lymphocyte leukemia. The protocol was immunoSEQ multiplex PCR, while the TCRdb copy is restricted to in-frame clones and leaves out a portion. The repertoire includes approximately 24,000 clones, around 72% of them detected once, and around 0.65% sits in the top ten. The specimen was CD4+ T cells from blood buffy coats. The receptor set was obtained from a human donor in good health. The CDR3 runs from the conserved cysteine through the conserved F or W. Each record gives: CDR3 DNA, CDR3 protein, D gene, clone size, V gene, J gene. The D gene is left open where the match is weak. Clone size, where shown, is once, few, many, or a class for clones that have expanded.

TGTGCCAGCAGTTTTAGGGGAGACTGGTCTATTGGGACCTACGAGCAGTACTTC,CASSFRGDWSIGTYEQYF,NA,NA,TRBV28,TRBJ2-7
TGTGCCAGCAGCTTGCGCGGGTCGGACAGGATCACAGATACGCAGTATTTT,CASSLRGSDRITDTQYF,TRBD1,NA,TRBV5-5,TRBJ2-3
TGTGCCAGCAGCCCCGACAGGGGTACAGATACGCAGTATTTT,CASSPDRGTDTQYF,TRBD1,NA,TRBV11-3,TRBJ2-3
TGTGCCAGCAGTACCGGGACAGGGAACACCGGGGAGCTGTTTTTT,CASSTGTGNTGELFF,TRBD1,NA,TRBV28,TRBJ2-2
TGCGCCAGCAGCTTGGGTGGGACAGGGGCACACACCTTC,CASSLGGTGAHTF,TRBD1,few,TRBV5-1,TRBJ1-2
TGTGCCATCAGTGATCCTCGGTCAGGGAAGGAAAAACTGTTTTTT,CAISDPRSGKEKLFF,NA,few,TRBV10-3,TRBJ1-4
TGTGCCAGCAGGCTTGGGAGGGGTTCCTATAATTCACCCCTCCACTTT,CASRLGRGSYNSPLHF,NA,NA,TRBV7-8,TRBJ1-6
TGCGCCAGCAGCTTGGGGACAGGAGGCTCCCTCTCTGGGGCCAACGTCCTGACTTTC,CASSLGTGGSLSGANVLTF,TRBD1,NA,TRBV5-1,TRBJ2-6
TGTGCCATCGCTCCCGGGGGGGGTGGAGATACGCAGTATTTT,CAIAPGGGGDTQYF,TRBD2,NA,TRBV10-3,TRBJ2-3
TGTGCCAGCGGGACAGGCGGCAACACTGAAGCTTTCTTT,CASGTGGNTEAFF,TRBD1,NA,TRBV6-5,TRBJ1-1
TGTGCCAGCAGTGAATCGGGTGGTGTGGCTTATGGCTACACCTTC,CASSESGGVAYGYTF,NA,NA,TRBV6-1,TRBJ1-2
TGTGCCAGCAGCTTAGTTGGGACGGATCCTGAGCAGTTCTTC,CASSLVGTDPEQFF,NA,NA,TRBV7-2,TRBJ2-1
TGTGCCAGCAGCTTTGGAAGAACCGTTTCACCCCTCCACTTT,CASSFGRTVSPLHF,NA,NA,TRBV7-2,TRBJ1-6
TGTGCCATCAGTGAGTCGGATCCGAACTTGGCTAATGAAAAACTGTTTTTT,CAISESDPNLANEKLFF,NA,NA,TRBV10-3,TRBJ1-4
TGTGCCAGCAGTTTAGATAGTCTTTTAATCAAAAACACTGAAGCTTTCTTT,CASSLDSLLIKNTEAFF,NA,NA,TRBV28,TRBJ1-1
TGTGCCAGCTTTTTCCCCACAGGACTATACCCCTCCTACGAGCAGTACTTC,CASFFPTGLYPSYEQYF,NA,once,TRBV28,TRBJ2-7
TGTGCCAGCAGAGGGGGCCTAGAGACCCAGTACTTC,CASRGGLETQYF,TRBD1,NA,TRBV7-2,TRBJ2-5
TGTGCCAGCAGCCAAGTTAAGGTAGCGGGCGGGAACAATGAGCAGTTCTTC,CASSQVKVAGGNNEQFF,TRBD2,NA,TRBV4-2,TRBJ2-1
TGTGCCAGCAGCTTAGGTGGGGGGAGTAATTCACCCCTCCACTTT,CASSLGGGSNSPLHF,NA,few,TRBV7-9,TRBJ1-6
TGTGCCAGCAGCGTGGACAGGGGGATCGATACGCAGTATTTT,CASSVDRGIDTQYF,TRBD1,few,TRBV7-9,TRBJ2-3
TGTGCCAGCTCATCCCTGGGGGACAGGGGGCTTGGCTACACCTTC,CASSSLGDRGLGYTF,TRBD1,NA,TRBV18,TRBJ1-2
TGCGCCAGCAGCTTGGACCCCGGGGGCTACAATGAGCAGTTCTTC,CASSLDPGGYNEQFF,NA,once,TRBV5-1,TRBJ2-1
TGTGCTAGCAGCTACAACAGGGAGCGCAATCAGCCCCAGCATTTT,CASSYNRERNQPQHF,NA,NA,TRBV11-2,TRBJ1-5
TGTGCCAGCTCACCACGACAGGGGCCTCCCTATGGCTACACCTTC,CASSPRQGPPYGYTF,TRBD1,once,TRBV18,TRBJ1-2
TGCAGCGTTGAATCCCAGGGGGGTTACGAGCAGTACTTC,CSVESQGGYEQYF,NA,NA,TRBV29-1,TRBJ2-7
TGTGCCAGCGGTAATTACGAGCAGTACTTC,CASGNYEQYF,NA,few,TRBV7-9,TRBJ2-7
TGTGCCAGCAGGCGGGGCGGTGAAGCTTTCTTT,CASRRGGEAFF,NA,few,TRBV2,TRBJ1-1
TGTGCCAGCAGTTTAGGCAGGGGCGGGGATCAGCCCCAGCATTTT,CASSLGRGGDQPQHF,NA,NA,TRBV27,TRBJ1-5
TGTGCCAGTAGAACACGGGACAGGGTAGATCAGCCCCAGCATTTT,CASRTRDRVDQPQHF,TRBD1,NA,TRBV19,TRBJ1-5
TGTGCCAGCAGCTTATTGGCGGGCCATGAGCAGTTCTTC,CASSLLAGHEQFF,NA,NA,TRBV7-8,TRBJ2-1
TGTGCCAGCAGCCAAACTAGCGGCACATTCCAAGAGACCCAGTACTTC,CASSQTSGTFQETQYF,TRBD2,NA,TRBV4-2,TRBJ2-5
TGTGCCAGCTTTGGACTAGCTTGGATAACAGATACGCAGTATTTT,CASFGLAWITDTQYF,TRBD2,NA,TRBV7-9,TRBJ2-3
TGTGCCAGTAAGCAGGGGTACAATGAGCAGTTCTTC,CASKQGYNEQFF,NA,few,TRBV19,TRBJ2-1
TGTGCCAGCAGCTTAAAGCCGGGACAGGGAGACACTGAAGCTTTCTTT,CASSLKPGQGDTEAFF,TRBD1,few,TRBV7-9,TRBJ1-1
TGTGCCAGCAGTTTCGACAGTAGGGGAGAAAAACTGTTTTTT,CASSFDSRGEKLFF,NA,NA,TRBV6-6,TRBJ1-4
TGTGCCAGTAGTACAGGGCTCTCTAACACTGAAGCTTTCTTT,CASSTGLSNTEAFF,NA,few,TRBV19,TRBJ1-1
TGTGCCAGCAGTCTCCGACTGGGAAGCTACGAGCAGTACTTC,CASSLRLGSYEQYF,NA,NA,TRBV28,TRBJ2-7
TGTGCCACCAGCAGAGACAAGGGTCCCTACGAGCAGTACTTC,CATSRDKGPYEQYF,NA,NA,TRBV15,TRBJ2-7
TGTGCCAGCAGTTCAGGGGGGTTGGGGTACACTGAAGCTTTCTTT,CASSSGGLGYTEAFF,TRBD1,NA,TRBV28,TRBJ1-1
TGTGCCAGCAGTCCCTCGGTAGGGACTGAAGCTTTCTTT,CASSPSVGTEAFF,NA,NA,TRBV27,TRBJ1-1
TGTGCCTGGAGTGTAGCGGGGAGCACAGATACGCAGTATTTT,CAWSVAGSTDTQYF,TRBD2,NA,TRBV30,TRBJ2-3
TGTGCCAGCAGCCGAGACTACGCGCAGTACTTC,CASSRDYAQYF,NA,NA,TRBV28,TRBJ2-7
TGTGCCACCAGCAGAGATGTTTTGGGGGATCACTATGGCTACACCTTC,CATSRDVLGDHYGYTF,NA,NA,TRBV15,TRBJ1-2
TGCAGCGTAGCGGGGGCCCCCTACGAGCAGTACTTC,CSVAGAPYEQYF,TRBD2,NA,TRBV29-1,TRBJ2-7
TGCGCCAGCAGTGAGTCGTCCTACGAGCAGTACTTC,CASSESSYEQYF,NA,NA,TRBV10-1,TRBJ2-7
TGTGCCAGCAGGGATTGGACTTACACCTTC,CASRDWTYTF,NA,NA,TRBV6-1,TRBJ1-2
TGTGCCAGCTCACCCCGGAGCCCCTCCGGTGAAAAACTGTTTTTT,CASSPRSPSGEKLFF,NA,NA,TRBV18,TRBJ1-4
TGTGCCAGCAGCTCCCAGGGGAGGGAGACTGAAGCTTTCTTT,CASSSQGRETEAFF,NA,NA,TRBV7-8,TRBJ1-1
TGTGCCAGCAGCCGTTACGGACTAGCGGGGGGGGCTCAAGAGACCCAGTACTTC,CASSRYGLAGGAQETQYF,TRBD2,NA,TRBV7-3,TRBJ2-5
TGTGCCAGCAGCCCGATCCCGACTAACTACGAGCAGTACTTC,CASSPIPTNYEQYF,NA,NA,TRBV7-9,TRBJ2-7
TGTGCTAGTGGTCTCACCTCGACAGCCTACGAGCAGTACTTC,CASGLTSTAYEQYF,NA,NA,TRBV12-5,TRBJ2-7
TGTGCCAGCAGTGAGGGGGCTGGCACAGATACGCAGTATTTT,CASSEGAGTDTQYF,NA,NA,TRBV6-4,TRBJ2-3
TGTGCCAGCAGCCAAAGCGCGGGGGGAAGCAATCAGCCCCAGCATTTT,CASSQSAGGSNQPQHF,NA,few,TRBV7-8,TRBJ1-5
TGTGCCAGCTCTACCACGCAAAATGAGCAGTTCTTC,CASSTTQNEQFF,NA,NA,TRBV18,TRBJ2-1
TGTGCCAGCACTGGGGCGGTTAACTATGGCTACACCTTC,CASTGAVNYGYTF,NA,NA,TRBV21-1,TRBJ1-2
TGTGCCAGCAGCTTTACCACAGGGGGCAATGAGCAGTTCTTC,CASSFTTGGNEQFF,TRBD1,NA,TRBV5-6,TRBJ2-1
TGTGCCAGCAGTGAAGCGTTGGAAAGTCGAGCTTTCTTT,CASSEALESRAFF,NA,NA,TRBV6-1,TRBJ1-1